These T cell receptor beta chains were read from a single sample in a study of ipilimumab plus nivolumab after autologous stem cell transplantation. Measured with immunoSEQ multiplex PCR; TCRdb has only the in-frame clones, and not every one. The table shows 15,000 or so clones, with about 81% occurring only once. The input for sequencing was PBMCs, taken in a trial of ipilimumab plus nivolumab as post-transplant consolidation. The receptors come from a male donor with diffuse large B-cell lymphoma. CDR3s leave out the opening cysteine and the closing phenylalanine or tryptophan.

CDR3	J	V
ASSSDGQGVLYGYT	TRBJ1-2	TRBV7-9
ASSLWDRARGLAKNIQY	TRBJ2-4	TRBV13
ASTGGGNRKTYEQY	TRBJ2-7	TRBV2
ASSPTVRTGGETQY	TRBJ2-5	TRBV4-2
ASSMPQRDYGYT	TRBJ1-2	TRBV19
ASSLLGGRNTGELF	TRBJ2-2	TRBV18
ASSQDHLAGGPSYNEQF	TRBJ2-1	TRBV4-1
SVGGDQPQH	TRBJ1-5	TRBV29-1
ASSLGLLGWTDTQY	TRBJ2-3	TRBV13
ASSKGWGYQGAYGYT	TRBJ1-2	TRBV21-1
ASSINYGYT	TRBJ1-2	TRBV6-1
ASKPGLAFPGELF	TRBJ2-2	TRBV27
ASSLRSSAVLNTEAF	TRBJ1-1	TRBV5-1
ASSLAFSGNTIY	TRBJ1-3	TRBV5-1
AWKFYNEQY	TRBJ2-7	TRBV30
ASRHDRSSYNSPLH	TRBJ1-6	TRBV7-8
SARRRLEAF	TRBJ1-1	TRBV20-1
ASSEAGNPTYEQY	-	TRBV6-1
ASSQDRGPIYEQY	TRBJ2-7	TRBV4-1
ASSLGIAGYNEQF	TRBJ2-1	TRBV7-3
ASTDRTDTQY	TRBJ2-3	TRBV9
ASSPGNQPQH	TRBJ1-5	TRBV6-1
ASRGQETQY	TRBJ2-5	TRBV6-4
ASSPNSYEQY	TRBJ2-7	TRBV18
ASSKPPPDNEQF	TRBJ2-1	TRBV21-1
ATSRVPHNEQF	TRBJ2-1	TRBV15
ASSPPQKNEQF	TRBJ2-1	TRBV11-3
ASTHRGDGYT	TRBJ1-2	TRBV19
ASSTPQGRGQY	TRBJ2-7	TRBV19
ASSYSGQGTYEQY	TRBJ2-7	TRBV6-5
ATSRDMAGGIYNEQF	TRBJ2-1	TRBV15
ASSERGKWRSEAF	TRBJ1-1	TRBV10-2
ASSLGEIRALSYEQY	TRBJ2-7	TRBV7-8
ASRRQGGEQF	TRBJ2-1	TRBV6-6
ASSLVMGLNYEQY	TRBJ2-7	TRBV11-2
ASREGLGVPDTQY	TRBJ2-3	TRBV2
ASRGGEGEQF	TRBJ2-1	TRBV6-5
ASSSIAGIGGELF	TRBJ2-2	TRBV5-4
ASSSDRGKSGYT	TRBJ1-2	TRBV7-2
ASTPGKGTGELF	TRBJ2-2	TRBV7-6
ASSLENRRGPSEAF	TRBJ1-1	TRBV5-5
ASSGRMYTEAF	TRBJ1-1	TRBV7-2
ASSAGGQGEQY	TRBJ2-7	TRBV9
ATRGWDNYEQY	TRBJ2-7	TRBV6-5
ASSLTSATNEKLF	TRBJ1-4	TRBV5-4
ASGMGGEQF	TRBJ2-1	TRBV10-2
ASSLGGNTIY	TRBJ1-3	TRBV5-4
ASSLDLKVEQY	TRBJ2-7	TRBV5-1
ASSFLWGQGLDEQY	TRBJ2-7	TRBV19
TSSRRNSYNEQF	TRBJ2-1	TRBV1
ASSILEQETQY	TRBJ2-5	TRBV19
ASSVRGPAQH	TRBJ1-5	TRBV2
ASSLSENTEAF	TRBJ1-1	TRBV7-9
ASSIHLWGRPFSGNTIY	TRBJ1-3	TRBV11-3
AVQGQGVAEAF	TRBJ1-1	TRBV19